The 10 T cell receptor beta chains below come from one sample, sequenced in a study of T-cell memory formation after mild COVID-19. TCRdb fed the 5' RACE reads into MiXCR, producing one record per CDR3 protein. Among 450,000 to 700,000 distinct CDR3 sequences listed, under 20% were seen once. What was sequenced was PBMCs or a T cell subset sorted from them (not recorded which). The receptors come from an adult woman who had mild COVID-19 (a few samples of this study predate the infection). Cell type and time point are not known.

This rearrangement joins TRBV6-1 to TRBJ1-2; a weak D match, TRBD1 (6 bases). CDR1 and CDR2 (germline): MNHNS, SASEGT. The CDR3 totals 11 residues. V shed 6 bases and J shed 7 bases, with 9 bases lying between them. The CDR3 here is CASRTGGGYTF. The CDR3, as DNA: TGTGCCAGCAGGACAGGAGGTGGCTACACCTTC.

The rearrangement joins TRBV11-2 to TRBJ2-3; 7 positions match TRBD2. J gave up 5 bases and V 3 bases, and 5 bases lay outside the gene matches. CDR1 and CDR2 from the germline V gene are SGHAT and FQNNGV. CDR3 length: 14 residues. DNA for the CDR3: TGTGCCAGCAGCTTCGCGGGAGTGGGAGATACGCAGTATTTT. This codes for CASSFAGVGDTQYF.

This clonotype was seen a handful of times. V usage is TRBV24-1 and J usage is TRBJ2-7; 13 nucleotides line up with TRBD2. Germline V lookup: CDR1 KGHDR, CDR2 SFDVKD. CDR3 length equals 15 residues. J lost 2 bases, V lost 7 bases, and 4 bases had no gene match. The CDR3 sequence is CATRGTSGITYEQYF. CDR3 nucleotides: TGTGCCACCAGGGGGACTAGCGGGATCACCTACGAGCAGTACTTC.

The chain uses TRBV20-1 and TRBJ2-7; 11 bases fit TRBD1. This CDR3 has 13 amino acids. The germline V gene has CDR1 DFQATT and CDR2 SNEGSKA (reference sequence). The DNA of the CDR3 is TGCAGCGCAACCCGGGACAGGGGGAACGAGCAGTACTTC. Translation: CSATRDRGNEQYF.

The chain uses TRBV5-1 and TRBJ2-2, with D perhaps matching TRBD1 (6 bases). This CDR3 has 15 amino acids. Germline lookup yields CDR1 SGHRS and CDR2 YFSETQ. The V end was cut by 2 bases, the J end by 2 bases, with 10 bases between. CDR3 nucleotide sequence: TGCGCCAGCAGCTTTGGGGACACTAACACCGGGGAGCTGTTTTTT. Translating gives CASSFGDTNTGELFF. Filled out from reference TRBV5-1 and TRBJ2-2, the complete variable domain reads KAGVTQTPRYLIKTRGQQVTLSCSPISGHRSVSWYQQTPGQGLQFLFEYFSETQRNKGNFPGRFSGRQFSNSRSEMNVSTLELGDSALYLCASSFGDTNTGELFFGEGSRLTVL.

This clonotype occurred a few times. The chain recombines TRBV3-1 with TRBJ1-1; possible D gene TRBD1, 6 bases. Looked up from germline, CDR1 is LGHDT and CDR2 is YNNKEL (reference sequence). This CDR3 has 13 amino acids. Between the trimmed V and J ends, which lost 6 bases and 0 bases, there was a span of 8 bases. CDR3 coding DNA: TGTGCCAGCAGTCGGGACATGAACACTGAAGCTTTCTTT. Protein product: CASSRDMNTEAFF.

This clonotype was counted only a few times. This chain uses TRBV29-1 with TRBJ2-1; TRBD1 matches at 7 bases. The CDR3 spans 14 residues. CDR1 SQVTM and CDR2 ANQGSEA come from the germline V gene. The junction had 8 bases not matched to a gene; V was cut back by 5 bases and J by 4 bases. The CDR3 bases are TGCAGCGTTACCGGGACAGATGGGTACAATGAGCAGTTCTTC. This codes for CSVTGTDGYNEQFF.

V is TRBV30 and J is TRBJ2-2; 11 bases are shared with TRBD1. CDR1 is GTSNPN and CDR2 is SVGIG in the germline V gene (reference sequence). CDR3 length: 17 residues. The junction had 11 bases not matched to a gene; V was cut back by 1 base and J by 7 bases. For the CDR3, the DNA is TGTGCCTGGAGTGCAACGACCGGGACAGGGGGGTTCGGGGAGCTGTTTTTT. It encodes CAWSATTGTGGFGELFF.

The CDR3 is CASSFDRPNYGYTF. CDR3 coding DNA: TGCGCCAGCAGCTTCGACAGGCCTAACTATGGCTACACCTTC. This chain links TRBV5-1 with TRBJ1-2; possibly TRBD1 for D (6 bases). The CDR3 spans 14 residues. V was pared by 2 bases and J by 0 bases, with 8 bases between. From germline, CDR1 is SGHRS and CDR2 YFSETQ.

V and J are TRBV9 and TRBJ1-2; weak D call: TRBD1 (5 bases). The CDR3 sequence is 14 residues long. The V end was cut by 0 bases, the J end by 4 bases, with 10 bases between. In germline, CDR1 is SGDLS, CDR2 YYNGEE. CDR3 coding DNA: TGTGCCAGCAGCGTAGCGGGGGAGGTCTATGGCTACACCTTC. Protein: CASSVAGEVYGYTF. The full variable domain, its missing parts supplied by reference TRBV9 and TRBJ1-2, is DSGVTQTPKHLITATGQRVTLRCSPRSGDLSVYWYQQSLDQGLQFLIQYYNGEERAKGNILERFSAQQFPDLHSELNLSSLELGDSALYFCASSVAGEVYGYTFGSGTRLTVV.